Detailed here is one T cell receptor (beta chain). Its specific antigen is unknown. Per-nucleotide qualities are absent, and no much larger clonotype sits a single base away. The CDR3 holds 13 amino acids from the cysteine to the phenylalanine. The read is trimmed to its CDR3 DNA, 39 bases read in frame from base 1. Per the germline V gene, SGHDN is the CDR1 and FVKESK is the CDR2. V loses 3 bases, J loses 3 bases, and the germline ends lie 8 bases apart. The CDR3 regions of human TCRbeta chains were subjected to immunosequencing. The paper's processing steps were these. TCRs in the repertoires were matched against a reference library of SARS-CoV-2-specific TCRs that had been generated with the MIRA antigen-specificity platform. Breadth meant the fraction of unique TCRs that were SARS-CoV-2-associated, whereas depth meant the fraction of total T cells that were SARS-CoV-2-associated. Using the MIRA data, each spike-specific TCR was mapped to the spike region that the TCR reacts to and placed in a CD4 or CD8 class. Log10-transformed breadth and depth values were compared by one-way ANOVA with Sidak's multiple comparisons tests. This immuneACCESS table, as held by TCRdb, lists in-frame sequences with V and J called but not all clones. Of the missing ones, under half trace to an unresolved V gene in checked studies; the others have no known cause. That table gives V, J and clone size, and the DNA gave D and trimming. Present in this sample are about 120,000 clones, 70% to 90% of which were seen just once. The top ten clones comprise around 3.9% of the sample.

This sample is drawn from a study of T cell responses to AZD1222 COVID-19 vaccine (dated by TCRdb to about 2021). The study in broad terms: TCR sequencing covered some 240 trial participants: 200 to 220 given two doses of AZD1222 and approximately 25 given two doses of MenACWY control vaccine. Enrollment into the trials was organized by age into subgroups of 18-55, 56-69 and 70-plus years, and those subgroups contained about 160, 30 and 59 TCR-sequenced participants, respectively. Findings and caveats that apply to the study as a whole: CD4 TCRs associated with the vaccine covered the entire spike protein, and the dominant responses were in regions 160-218 and 743-854. Conclusions about previously exposed vaccinees are limited, since just six or seven AZD1222 recipients were seropositive for SARS-CoV-2 at baseline. Spike-specific TCR breadth and depth rose significantly after two AZD1222 doses compared with day 0 and with MenACWY recipients. The 56-69-year group was small, and its depth increase did not reach significance, likely because of low power. Epitopes outside the regions mutated in the B.1.351 and B.1.1.7 variants were reportedly recognized by nearly half of the unique spike-specific TCRs. Because no day 14 peak-response samples were available, repertoires were characterized only after the peak T cell response. Participants were mostly white British, with more females than males. The authors suggested clonal diversity may have been underestimated.

Per the publication, the time point label means: baseline before first vaccination. What this sample's treatment or condition label stands for: meningococcal conjugate vaccine given as trial control. Vaccinee samples were obtained from the UK trials COV001 and COV002, which included a single-blind randomized controlled phase 2/3 trial of AZD1222 (ChAdOx1 nCoV-19) in healthy adults. For TCRbeta chain sequencing, PBMC samples were collected from trial participants at day 0 and at day 28 after the second dose. The rearranged segments are TRBV14 and TRBJ1-1; the D segment cannot be called with confidence. This TCR derives from an adult in good health. Here the sequenced sample was peripheral blood, taken on day 0 of MenACWY control vaccination. Here the CDR3 is given as CASSHLPYTEAFF. The sequence in DNA is TGTGCCAGCAGCCACCTACCCTACACTGAAGCTTTCTTT.